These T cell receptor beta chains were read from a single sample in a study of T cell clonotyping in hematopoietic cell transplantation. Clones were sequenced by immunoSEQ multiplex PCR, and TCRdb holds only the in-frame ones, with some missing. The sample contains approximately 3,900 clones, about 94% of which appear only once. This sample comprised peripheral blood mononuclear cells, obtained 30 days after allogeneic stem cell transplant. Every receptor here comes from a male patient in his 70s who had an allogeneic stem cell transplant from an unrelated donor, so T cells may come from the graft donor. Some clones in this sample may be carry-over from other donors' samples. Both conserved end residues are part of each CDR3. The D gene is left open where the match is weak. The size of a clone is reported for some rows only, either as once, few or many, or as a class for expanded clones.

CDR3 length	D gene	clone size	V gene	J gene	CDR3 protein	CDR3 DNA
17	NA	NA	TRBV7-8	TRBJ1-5	CASSSHEVEGMHQPQHF	TGTGCCAGCAGCTCCCACGAAGTCGAAGGGATGCATCAGCCCCAGCATTTT
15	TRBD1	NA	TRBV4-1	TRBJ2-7	CASSQEGQLSYEQYF	TGCGCCAGCAGCCAAGAGGGACAGCTCTCCTACGAGCAGTACTTC
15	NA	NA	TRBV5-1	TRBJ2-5	CASSPQLAYQETQYF	TGCGCCAGCAGCCCGCAACTAGCATACCAAGAGACCCAGTACTTC
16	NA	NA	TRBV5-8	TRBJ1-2	CASSLGYSVQIDGYTF	TGTGCCAGCAGCCTAGGGTACAGCGTGCAGATAGATGGCTACACCTTC
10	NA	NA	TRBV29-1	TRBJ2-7	CSVLAYEQYF	TGCAGCGTTCTGGCCTACGAGCAGTACTTC
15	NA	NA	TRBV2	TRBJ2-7	CASSPPGGLSYEQYF	TGTGCCAGCAGTCCACCCGGCGGGCTCTCCTACGAGCAGTACTTC
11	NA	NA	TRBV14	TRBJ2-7	CASSQAYEQYF	TGTGCCAGCAGCCAAGCGTACGAGCAGTACTTC
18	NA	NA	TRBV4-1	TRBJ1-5	CASSQDLGQGRSNQPQHF	TGCGCCAGCAGCCAAGATCTAGGGCAGGGAAGGAGCAATCAGCCCCAGCATTTT
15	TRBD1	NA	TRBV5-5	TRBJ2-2	CASSLGDRATGELFF	TGTGCCAGCAGCTTGGGGGACAGGGCCACCGGGGAGCTGTTTTTT
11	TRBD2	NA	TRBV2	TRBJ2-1	CASSPLAGAFF	TGTGCCAGCAGTCCGCTAGCGGGAGCGTTCTTC
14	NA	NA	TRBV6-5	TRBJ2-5	CASSYWRGQETQYF	TGTGCCAGCAGTTACTGGAGGGGACAGGAGACCCAGTACTTC
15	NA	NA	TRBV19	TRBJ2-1	CASSPGTPEYNEQFF	TGTGCCAGTAGCCCCGGGACTCCGGAATACAATGAGCAGTTCTTC
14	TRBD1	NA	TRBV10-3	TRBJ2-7	CATATMGTVYEQYF	TGTGCCACCGCAACGATGGGGACAGTCTACGAGCAGTACTTC
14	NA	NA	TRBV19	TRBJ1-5	CASSPLGNNQPQHF	TGTGCCAGTAGTCCTTTGGGAAACAATCAGCCCCAGCATTTT
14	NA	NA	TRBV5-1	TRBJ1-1	CASSLEARGGEAFF	TGCGCCAGCAGCTTGGAAGCTCGGGGGGGTGAGGCTTTCTTT
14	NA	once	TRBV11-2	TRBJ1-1	CASSLVVGNTEAFF	TGTGCCAGCAGCTTAGTCGTAGGGAACACTGAAGCTTTCTTT
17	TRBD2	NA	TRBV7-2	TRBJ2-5	CASSPGGAASGQETQYF	TGTGCCAGCAGCCCCGGGGGGGCGGCTAGCGGTCAAGAGACCCAGTACTTC
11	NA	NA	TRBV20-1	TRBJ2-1	CSAPWGRTQFF	TGCAGTGCCCCCTGGGGTAGGACGCAGTTCTTC
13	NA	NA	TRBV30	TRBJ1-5	CAWSQDSNQPQHF	TGTGCCTGGAGCCAGGATAGCAATCAGCCCCAGCATTTT
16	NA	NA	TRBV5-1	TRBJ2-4	CASSLGLGVAKNIQYF	TGCGCCAGCAGCTTGGGCCTTGGCGTTGCCAAAAACATTCAGTACTTC
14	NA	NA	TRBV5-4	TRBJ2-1	CASSLGYGAVGQFF	TGTGCCAGCAGCTTGGGGTACGGAGCCGTTGGGCAGTTCTTC
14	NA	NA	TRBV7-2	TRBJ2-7	CASSLRDSSYEQYF	TGTGCCAGCAGCTTACGTGACAGCTCCTACGAGCAGTACTTC
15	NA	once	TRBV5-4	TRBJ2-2	CASSLGSGNTGELFF	TGTGCCAGCAGCTTGGGGTCCGGGAACACCGGGGAGCTGTTTTTT
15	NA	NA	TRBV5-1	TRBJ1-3	CASSNSLSSGNTIYF	TGCGCCAGCAGCAATTCTCTCAGCTCTGGAAACACCATATATTTT
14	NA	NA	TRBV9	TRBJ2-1	CASSASLSYNEQFF	TGTGCCAGCAGCGCCTCACTGTCCTACAATGAGCAGTTCTTC
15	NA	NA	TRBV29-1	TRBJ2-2	CSVEAGKKATGELFF	TGCAGCGTTGAAGCAGGGAAGAAGGCCACCGGGGAGCTGTTTTTT
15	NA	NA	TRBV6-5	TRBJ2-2	CASSYWRRGTGELFF	TGTGCCAGCAGTTACTGGCGAAGAGGCACCGGGGAGCTGTTTTTT
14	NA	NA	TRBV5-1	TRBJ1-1	CASSGGRTRGEAFF	TGCGCCAGCAGCGGCGGACGCACGAGGGGAGAAGCTTTCTTT
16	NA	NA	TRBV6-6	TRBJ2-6	CASSYSAVSGANVLTF	TGTGCCAGCAGTTACTCGGCGGTATCTGGGGCCAACGTCCTGACTTTC
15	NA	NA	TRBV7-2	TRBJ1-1	CASSPQLVGAGAAFF	TGTGCCAGCAGCCCCCAGTTAGTTGGGGCCGGGGCAGCTTTCTTT
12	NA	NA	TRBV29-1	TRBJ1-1	CSVGVMNTEAFF	TGCAGCGTTGGGGTTATGAACACTGAAGCTTTCTTT
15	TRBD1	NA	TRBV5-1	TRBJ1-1	CASSPGQGDDTEAFF	TGCGCCAGCAGCCCGGGACAGGGGGATGACACTGAAGCTTTCTTT
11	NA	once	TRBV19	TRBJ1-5	CASSQGQPQHF	TGTGCCAGTAGCCAGGGGCAGCCCCAGCATTTT
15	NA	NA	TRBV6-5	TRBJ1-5	CASSYSRASNQPQHF	TGTGCCAGCAGTTACAGCAGGGCTAGCAATCAGCCCCAGCATTTT
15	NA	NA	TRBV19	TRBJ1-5	CASSIPRVSNQPQHF	TGTGCCAGTAGTATCCCCCGGGTAAGCAATCAGCCCCAGCATTTT
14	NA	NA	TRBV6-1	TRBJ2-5	CASSDDLYQETQYF	TGTGCCAGCAGTGACGACTTGTACCAAGAGACCCAGTACTTC
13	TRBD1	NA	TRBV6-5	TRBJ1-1	CASSRRDRGEAFF	TGTGCCAGCAGCCGACGGGACAGGGGTGAAGCTTTCTTT
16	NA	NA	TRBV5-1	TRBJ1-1	CASSLWGGDRNTEAFF	TGCGCCAGCAGCTTGTGGGGGGGAGACAGGAACACTGAAGCTTTCTTT
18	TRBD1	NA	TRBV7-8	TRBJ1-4	CASSLGWDRGTTNEKLFF	TGTGCCAGCAGCTTAGGATGGGACAGGGGAACAACTAATGAAAAACTGTTTTTT
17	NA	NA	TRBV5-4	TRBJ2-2	CASSHHGGPIFGGELFF	TGTGCCAGCAGCCACCACGGAGGGCCAATTTTCGGCGGGGAGCTGTTTTTT